This entry lists 29 T cell receptor beta chains sequenced from one sample in a study of cytomegalovirus exposure and HLA in healthy donors. PCR used 60 Vbeta primers and 13 Jbeta primers. Method: immunoSEQ multiplex PCR; TCRdb's copy keeps in-frame clones and lacks some. Altogether some 150,000 clones are present, 80% to 90% being singletons, with the ten largest covering about 2.1%. Specimen: PBMCs. Receptors were obtained from a woman between 18 and 30 years old in good health and CMV-seronegative.

The chain combines TRBV7-8 with TRBJ2-7, with D tentatively TRBD2 (7 bases). V shed 2 bases and J shed 7 bases, with 21 bases lying between them. Germline V lookup: CDR1 SGHVS, CDR2 FQNEAQ. The CDR3 has 16 residues. This CDR3 is CASSLPGGGGGGEQYF. The CDR3 DNA is TGTGCCAGCAGCTTACCGGGGGGCGGAGGGGGTGGGGAGCAGTACTTC.

This sequence joins TRBV18 and TRBJ2-2; D possibly corresponds to TRBD2 (7 bases). Germline V gene sequence: CDR1 KGHSH, CDR2 LQKENI. The CDR3 loop spans 15 amino acids. Trimming cost V 0 bases and J 4 bases, with 9 bases left between them. This chain's CDR3 is CASSPPAGATGELFF. DNA of the CDR3: TGTGCCAGCTCACCACCCGCGGGGGCCACCGGGGAGCTGTTTTTT.

This clone has just a few counts. The chain is built from TRBV6-5 and TRBJ1-2, with D possibly matching TRBD1 (6 bases). CDR1 MNHEY and CDR2 SVGAGI come from the germline V gene. The CDR3 spans 15 residues. Trimming shortened V by 0 bases and J by 3 bases, and 11 bases separated the two germline ends. The CDR3 DNA reads as TGTGCCAGCAGTTACTCCGGGGGGCATGACTATGGCTACACCTTC. Translation gives CASSYSGGHDYGYTF.

The chain has TRBV2 and TRBJ1-5; 8 bases agree with TRBD1. V dropped 5 bases and J dropped 5; count of bases not matched to a gene: 5. The V gene's germline CDR1 is SNHLY and CDR2 FYNNEI. The CDR3 totals 14 residues. The CDR3 coding sequence is TGTGCCAGCAGTCCCCGGACAGGGCATCAGCCCCAGCATTTT. As protein: CASSPRTGHQPQHF.

The CDR3 coding sequence is TGCGCCAGCAGCTTCGGGACAGCCCAAGAGACCCAGTACTTC. This codes for CASSFGTAQETQYF. J is TRBJ2-5 and V is TRBV5-1; TRBD1 matches 7 bases. Germline assignment: CDR1 SGHRS and CDR2 YFSETQ. V was pared by 2 bases and J by 1 base, with 2 bases of the junction left unmatched. The CDR3 is 14 residues long.

The count of this clone is one. This chain joins TRBV6-1 and TRBJ2-6; D possibly corresponds to TRBD2 (6 bases). This CDR3 spans 15 amino acids. From germline, CDR1 is MNHNS and CDR2 SASEGT. Deletions cut 5 bases from V and 0 bases from J, with 8 bases between. CDR3 sequence (DNA): TGTGCCAGCAGTCCCGGGGGCTCTGGGGCCAACGTCCTGACTTTC. Its protein is CASSPGGSGANVLTF.

V and J are TRBV30 and TRBJ1-2; the D is unclear. Trimming cost V 4 bases and J 2 bases, with 8 bases left between them. The CDR3 consists of 12 residues. Germline V gives CDR1 GTSNPN, CDR2 SVGIG (reference sequence). The CDR3 region has the DNA TGTGCCTGGATGGGCCTCAACTATGGCTACACCTTC. It is translated as CAWMGLNYGYTF.

The chain is built from TRBV10-2 and TRBJ2-7, with 9 bases that match TRBD2. Germline V CDR1 and CDR2: WSHSY, SAAADI. The CDR3 is made up of 17 amino acids. V lost 3 bases to trimming and J lost 3 bases; unmatched junction nucleotides: 12. CDR3 protein: CASSEGPAGGLLYEQYF. The DNA for the CDR3 is TGCGCCAGCAGTGAAGGGCCGGCGGGGGGGCTCCTCTACGAGCAGTACTTC.

The V and J genes are TRBV27 and TRBJ2-3, with a weak D call TRBD2 (5 bases). V lost 3 bases and J 4 bases, leaving 8 bases between the germline ends. CDR3 size: 13 residues. Germline V lookup: CDR1 MNHEY, CDR2 SMNVEV (reference sequence). The CDR3 nucleotides are TGTGCCAGCAGTTTCTGGGGAGCAGATACGCAGTATTTT. Amino acids: CASSFWGADTQYF.

The chain combines TRBV9 with TRBJ2-1; 10 bases align to TRBD2. With V trimmed by 3 bases and J by 4 bases, 4 bases remained unmatched. CDR1 is SGDLS, CDR2 YYNGEE, per germline. The CDR3 sequence is 15 residues long. The chain's CDR3 is CASSASGGDYNEQFF. In nucleotides, the CDR3 is TGTGCCAGCAGCGCCAGCGGGGGGGATTACAATGAGCAGTTCTTC.

In its sample, this clone was seen a few times. The chain uses TRBV27 and TRBJ1-5; 10 bases are shared with TRBD1. Germline V gene data show CDR1 as MNHEY and CDR2 as SMNVEV (reference sequence). J gave up 2 bases and V 6 bases, and 4 bases lay outside the gene matches. The CDR3 covers 15 residues. The CDR3 sequence: CASRPGTGGNQPQHF. In nucleotides, the CDR3 is TGTGCCAGCAGACCCGGGACAGGGGGCAATCAGCCCCAGCATTTT.

The chain recombines TRBV28 with TRBJ2-5, with TRBD2 identical over 8 bases. V lost 3 bases, J lost 5 bases, and 5 bases stayed unmatched. Germline V gives CDR1 MDHEN, CDR2 SYDVKM. This CDR3 spans 14 amino acids. The CDR3 DNA is TGTGCCAGCAGTTTTGCGGGGGGAGTGGAGACCCAGTACTTC. This translates into CASSFAGGVETQYF.

The rearrangement uses TRBV11-2 and TRBJ2-2; 8 positions agree with TRBD1. Germline V CDR1 and CDR2: SGHAT, FQNNGV. The CDR3 contains 15 residues. The J segment lost 13 bases and the V segment lost 0 bases, leaving 10 bases of the junction unmatched. The CDR3 coding sequence is TGTGCCAGCAGCTTAGATGGGGCAGGGGGCGTCGGGCTGTTTTTT. Encoded protein: CASSLDGAGGVGLFF.

The V call is TRBV29-1, the J call TRBJ1-2; 7 bases are shared with TRBD1. Losses at the gene ends were 3 bases for V and 6 bases for J; bases not matched to a gene: 4. The CDR3 has 12 amino acids. Germline CDR1 SQVTM, CDR2 ANQGSEA. For the CDR3, the DNA is TGCAGCGTTGAGAACAGGGGCCATGGCTACACCTTC. Protein product: CSVENRGHGYTF.

This chain links TRBV27 with TRBJ2-7, with D possibly TRBD2 on 6 matching bases. This CDR3 contains 14 residues. Germline V gene data show CDR1 as MNHEY and CDR2 as SMNVEV (reference sequence). V dropped 5 bases and J dropped 4 bases, with 15 bases sitting between them. CDR3 protein: CASSPSLGGYEQYF. In nucleotides, the CDR3 is TGTGCCAGCAGTCCTTCCCTCGGGGGTTACGAGCAGTACTTC.

This clone has just a few counts. The gene calls are TRBV2 and TRBJ2-5; TRBD1 is a possible D gene (6 bases). The V gene lost 5 bases and the J gene lost 7 bases, with 17 bases spanning the gap. The CDR3 length is 14 residues. The germline V gene has CDR1 SNHLY and CDR2 FYNNEI. The CDR3 bases are TGTGCCAGCAGTCCATTTTCCGGGACAATGACCCAGTACTTC. Amino acids: CASSPFSGTMTQYF.

The rearrangement links TRBV7-2 to TRBJ2-1; the match to TRBD2 covers 13 bases. This CDR3 has 16 residues. Germline CDR1 and CDR2: SGHTA and FQGNSA. V lost 5 bases and J lost 9; bases outside the gene matches: 10. The CDR3 protein is CASSNLGLAGEVEQFF. The CDR3 DNA reads as TGTGCCAGCAGCAACTTAGGACTAGCGGGAGAGGTTGAGCAGTTCTTC.

The V call is TRBV7-6, the J call TRBJ1-2, with a weak D call TRBD1 (6 bases). This CDR3 is 14 amino acids long. V lost 3 bases, J lost 1 base, and 9 bases lay in between. Germline lookup yields CDR1 SGHVS and CDR2 FNYEAQ. CDR3 bases: TGTGCCAGCAGCTTGGACAGTGGTAACTATGGCTACACCTTC. It translates to CASSLDSGNYGYTF.

This sequence joins TRBV5-1 and TRBJ2-7, with D possibly matching TRBD1 (5 bases). Looked up from germline, CDR1 is SGHRS and CDR2 is YFSETQ. This CDR3 spans 13 amino acids. Between the trimmed V and J ends, which lost 0 bases and 5 bases, there was a span of 9 bases. CDR3 residues: CASSLAQGHEQYF. The DNA for the CDR3 is TGCGCCAGCAGCTTGGCCCAGGGCCACGAGCAGTACTTC.

The rearrangement uses TRBV30 and TRBJ2-5, with a tentative D call TRBD1 (6 bases). The CDR3 has 13 residues. V lost 5 bases, J lost 2 bases, and 12 bases lay in between. Germline CDR1 reads GTSNPN; CDR2 reads SVGIG (reference sequence). The CDR3 loop reads CAWGRTVQETQYF. The DNA of the CDR3 is TGTGCCTGGGGAAGGACAGTTCAAGAGACCCAGTACTTC.

The V gene is TRBV10-2, the J gene TRBJ2-1, with 9 positions matching TRBD2. The germline CDR1 and CDR2 sequences are WSHSY and SAAADI. The CDR3 has 14 amino acids. V shed 6 bases and J 2 bases; nucleotides not matched to a gene: 2. The CDR3: CASSASGTYNEQFF. In nucleotides, the CDR3 is TGCGCCAGCAGCGCTAGCGGGACCTACAATGAGCAGTTCTTC.

This clone was counted a few times. The CDR3 DNA sequence: TGTGCCAGCAGCTTCGCGCAGCGGGGGGGCCGTACCGGGGAGCTGTTTTTT. Its protein is CASSFAQRGGRTGELFF. The chain couples TRBV11-2 to TRBJ2-2; 10 positions agree with TRBD2. V gave up 3 bases and J gave up 5 bases; unmatched junction bases: 9. The CDR3 totals 17 residues. The germline V gene encodes CDR1 SGHAT and CDR2 FQNNGV.

V usage is TRBV15 and J usage is TRBJ2-3; 7 bases fit TRBD2. There are 15 residues in the CDR3. V was pared by 1 base and J by 3 bases, with 4 bases of the junction left unmatched. The V gene's germline CDR1 is LNHNV and CDR2 YYDKDF (reference sequence). In DNA, the CDR3 is TGTGCCACCAGCAGAGGGGGGGGTGTGACAGATACGCAGTATTTT. Translating it yields CATSRGGGVTDTQYF. Together with reference TRBV15 and TRBJ2-3, the CDR3 gives the full variable domain: DAMVIQNPRYQVTQFGKPVTLSCSQTLNHNVMYWYQQKSSQAPKLLFHYYDKDFNNEADTPDNFQSRRPNTSFCFLDIRSPGLGDTAMYLCATSRGGGVTDTQYFGPGTRLTVL.

The rearrangement joins TRBV7-2 to TRBJ2-5; 8 bases agree with TRBD2. The V segment lost 5 bases and the J segment 1 base; nucleotides outside the gene matches: 12. The germline V gene has CDR1 SGHTA and CDR2 FQGNSA. The CDR3 contains 17 residues. The CDR3 loop reads CASSTNFGGGPQETQYF. Here the CDR3 DNA reads TGTGCCAGCAGCACCAACTTCGGGGGGGGCCCCCAAGAGACCCAGTACTTC.

The chain carries TRBV6-5 and TRBJ2-7; 9 bases are a match to TRBD2. Germline lookup yields CDR1 MNHEY and CDR2 SVGAGI. CDR3 length: 15 amino acids. V shed 5 bases, J shed 5 bases, and the junction held 10 bases outside the gene matches. The CDR3 DNA is TGTGCCAGCAGTCTACGAAGGACTAGCGACCACGAGCAGTACTTC. As protein: CASSLRRTSDHEQYF.

The chain carries TRBV5-1 and TRBJ2-5, with D tentatively TRBD2 (5 bases). Germline-derived CDR1 and CDR2 are SGHRS and YFSETQ. The CDR3 totals 14 residues. V was pared by 1 base and J by 1 base, with 8 bases between. The CDR3 here is CASSLQLVQETQYF. CDR3 in DNA: TGCGCCAGCAGCTTGCAACTAGTCCAAGAGACCCAGTACTTC.

V and J are TRBV7-2 and TRBJ2-1; TRBD2 agrees at 9 bases. From germline, CDR1 is SGHTA and CDR2 FQGNSA. V shed 1 base, J shed 8 bases, and the junction held 6 bases outside the gene matches. The CDR3 spans 15 residues. CDR3 DNA sequence: TGTGCCAGCAGCTTAGATAGCGGGGGTTCATATGAGCAGTTCTTC. This translates into CASSLDSGGSYEQFF.

The rearrangement joins TRBV5-1 to TRBJ2-1, with TRBD2 matching over 7 bases. The germline V gene has CDR1 SGHRS and CDR2 YFSETQ. CDR3 length: 16 residues. Trimming removed 0 bases from V and 8 bases from J; junction bases left unmatched: 11. The CDR3 region is CASSLGGSSGEHEQFF. Here the CDR3 DNA reads TGCGCCAGCAGCTTGGGTGGTTCTAGCGGTGAGCATGAGCAGTTCTTC.

The J gene is TRBJ1-5, the V gene TRBV27; maybe TRBD1 (6 bases). There are 14 residues in the CDR3. Trimming pared 4 bases from V and 2 bases from J, leaving 9 bases between. Germline CDR1 reads MNHEY; CDR2 reads SMNVEV (reference sequence). CDR3 residues: CASSSTGRNQPQHF. CDR3 bases: TGTGCCAGCAGTTCAACAGGGCGCAATCAGCCCCAGCATTTT.